A selection of T cell receptor beta chains follows, all from one sample in a study of T cell responses to AZD1222 COVID-19 vaccine. The method was immunoSEQ multiplex PCR; TCRdb's version includes in-frame clones alone and lacks a portion of them. The data show 180,000 or so clones, around 89% seen once. The source material was peripheral blood, sampled 28 days after the second AZD1222 dose. The receptor set was obtained from an adult who received the AZD1222 COVID-19 vaccine. The CDR3 runs from the conserved cysteine through the conserved F or W. D genes are given only for firm matches. The size field is filled for only some rows; it gives once, few, many or a size class.

v_call	clone_size	j_call	d_call	cdr3_length	cdr3_aa	cdr3_nt
TRBV18	few	TRBJ1-6	TRBD1	15	CASSPGTGFNSPLHF	TGTGCCAGCTCACCCGGGACAGGGTTTAATTCACCCCTCCACTTT
TRBV5-1	once	TRBJ2-2	TRBD2	15	CASSLLAGFTGELFF	TGCGCCAGCAGCTTACTAGCGGGATTCACCGGGGAGCTGTTTTTT
TRBV6-5	.	TRBJ2-7	.	15	CASSSPGLLKVEQYF	TGTGCCAGCAGTTCCCCGGGTCTCCTGAAGGTCGAGCAGTACTTC
TRBV27	.	TRBJ1-5	TRBD1	16	CASSGGQGATRQPQHF	TGTGCCAGCAGTGGAGGACAGGGGGCAACGAGACAGCCCCAGCATTTT
TRBV30	.	TRBJ2-1	.	13	CAWRGLTPGEQFF	TGTGCCTGGAGGGGACTCACCCCCGGTGAGCAGTTCTTC
TRBV9	.	TRBJ1-6	.	14	CASSPMNRDSPLHF	TGTGCCAGCAGCCCAATGAACAGGGATTCACCCCTCCACTTT
TRBV5-1	.	TRBJ2-3	TRBD1	14	CASRAGTATDTQYF	TGCGCCAGCAGAGCTGGGACAGCTACAGATACGCAGTATTTT
TRBV6-5	.	TRBJ1-5	.	15	CASIVGSTLEGPQHF	TGTGCCAGCATCGTGGGGTCAACACTCGAGGGGCCCCAGCATTTT
TRBV14	.	TRBJ2-7	TRBD2	18	CASSQVFSAGPPPGQQYF	TGTGCCAGCAGCCAAGTTTTTTCAGCGGGACCCCCCCCTGGGCAGCAGTACTTC
TRBV5-4	.	TRBJ2-7	.	14	CASSWDLQPYEQYF	TGTGCCAGCAGTTGGGACTTACAACCCTACGAGCAGTACTTC
TRBV18	.	TRBJ1-1	.	14	CASSPIGPNTEAFF	TGTGCCAGCTCACCTATTGGGCCGAACACTGAAGCTTTCTTT